This TCR beta chain is drawn from a study of blood T cell repertoires in COVID-19. About the study: There were acute and convalescent COVID-19 samples, and they came from the United States, Italy and Spain.

Authors' analysis steps: Cell counts per sample came from amplifying reference gene primers. Only in-frame clones appear in the TCRdb table, and some are missing; sequencing was by immunoSEQ multiplex PCR. That table is the source of V, J and clone size, and D and trimming were worked out from the DNA. The repertoire holds approximately 180,000 clones, with around 73% as singletons. Participant-given clinical history determined each cohort assignment. This clone was observed a single time. This CDR3 has 14 amino acids. CDR1 is KGHSH, CDR2 LQKENI, per germline. The sequence derives from a woman aged 50 to 60 who had recovered from COVID-19. What was sequenced was PBMCs or T cells enriched from blood (not recorded which). This chain joins TRBV18 and TRBJ1-3, with a tentative D call TRBD1 (5 bases). The CDR3: CGSRLQGTGNTIYF. The CDR3 DNA reads as TGTGGCTCCCGACTTCAGGGCACTGGAAACACCATATATTTT. The full variable domain, completed using reference TRBV18 and TRBJ1-3, is NAGVMQNPRHLVRRRGQEARLRCSPMKGHSHVYWYRQLPEEGLKFMVYLQKENIIDESGMPKERFSAEFPKEGPSILRIQQVVRGDSAAYFCGSRLQGTGNTIYFGEGSWLTVV.